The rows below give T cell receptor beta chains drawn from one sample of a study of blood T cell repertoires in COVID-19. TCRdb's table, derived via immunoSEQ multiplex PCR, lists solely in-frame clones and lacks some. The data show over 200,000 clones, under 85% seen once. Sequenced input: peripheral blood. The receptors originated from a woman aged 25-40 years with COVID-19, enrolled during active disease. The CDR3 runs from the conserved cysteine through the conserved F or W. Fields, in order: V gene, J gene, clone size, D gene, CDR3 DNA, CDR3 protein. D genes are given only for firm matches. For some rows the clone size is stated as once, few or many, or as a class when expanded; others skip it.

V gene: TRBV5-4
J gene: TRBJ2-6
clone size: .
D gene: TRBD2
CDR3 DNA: TGTGCCAGCAGCTTGGAGGGGAGGGTTAGTCCTGGGGCCAACGTCCTGACTTTC
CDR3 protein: CASSLEGRVSPGANVLTF

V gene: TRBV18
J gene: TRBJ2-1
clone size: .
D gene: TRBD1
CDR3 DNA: TGTGCCAGCCGTGCGGACAGGGACAATGAGCAGTTCTTC
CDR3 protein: CASRADRDNEQFF

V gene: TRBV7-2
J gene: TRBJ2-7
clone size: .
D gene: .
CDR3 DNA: TGTGCCAGCAGCCCCCCTAACAGGGTGTACGAGCAGTACTTC
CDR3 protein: CASSPPNRVYEQYF

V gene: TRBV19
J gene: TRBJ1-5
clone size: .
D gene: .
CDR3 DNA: TGTGCCAGTAGTATACAGAATAGCAATCAGCCCCAGCATTTT
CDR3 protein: CASSIQNSNQPQHF

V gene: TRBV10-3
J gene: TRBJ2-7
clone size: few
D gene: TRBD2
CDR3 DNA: TGTGCCATCAGTGAGTCTCTAGTCGGGAGGAACTCCTACGAGCAGTACTTC
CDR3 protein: CAISESLVGRNSYEQYF

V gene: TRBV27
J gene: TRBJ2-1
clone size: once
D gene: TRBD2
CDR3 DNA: TGTGCCAGCAGTTCCTCAGCGGGGGAAACCTACAATGAGCAGTTCTTC
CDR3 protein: CASSSSAGETYNEQFF

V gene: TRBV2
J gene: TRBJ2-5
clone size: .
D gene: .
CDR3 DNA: TGTGCCACCATGCTCGGGCCGGGGGAGACCCAGTACTTC
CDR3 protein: CATMLGPGETQYF

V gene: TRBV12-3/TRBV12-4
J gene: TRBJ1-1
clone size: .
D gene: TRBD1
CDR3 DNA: TGTGCCAGTCGACAGGGGAACACTGAAGCTTTCTTT
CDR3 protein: CASRQGNTEAFF

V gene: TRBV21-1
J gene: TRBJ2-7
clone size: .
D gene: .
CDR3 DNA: TGTGCCAGCAGCAAAGCTTTCGGGACAGGGCCCTACGAGCAGTACTTC
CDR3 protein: CASSKAFGTGPYEQYF

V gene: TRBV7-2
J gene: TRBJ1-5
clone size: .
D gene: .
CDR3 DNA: TGTGCCAGCAGCCCGGGGGTTCGCAATCAGCCCCAGCATTTT
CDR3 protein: CASSPGVRNQPQHF

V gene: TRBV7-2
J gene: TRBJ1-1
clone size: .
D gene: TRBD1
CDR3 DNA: TGTGCCAGCAGCCCAAGCCTACAGGGGGCTAAGAACACTGAAGCTTTCTTT
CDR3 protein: CASSPSLQGAKNTEAFF

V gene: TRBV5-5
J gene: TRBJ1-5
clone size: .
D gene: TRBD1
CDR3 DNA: TGTGCCAGCAGCTTGGAGAACAGGGGTTGGCAGCCCCAGCATTTT
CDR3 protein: CASSLENRGWQPQHF

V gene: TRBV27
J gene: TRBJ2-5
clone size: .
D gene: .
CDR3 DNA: TGTGCCAGCAGTCGGGACTGGTTCCAAGAGACCCAGTACTTC
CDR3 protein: CASSRDWFQETQYF

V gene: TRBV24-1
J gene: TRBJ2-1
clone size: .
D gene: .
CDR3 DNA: TGTGCCACCGAGAGGAACAATGAGCAGTTCTTC
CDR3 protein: CATERNNEQFF

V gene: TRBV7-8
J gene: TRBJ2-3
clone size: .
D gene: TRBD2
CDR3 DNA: TGTGCCAGCAGCTTAGGGGGGACTAGCGGGGGCACAGATACGCAGTATTTT
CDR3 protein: CASSLGGTSGGTDTQYF

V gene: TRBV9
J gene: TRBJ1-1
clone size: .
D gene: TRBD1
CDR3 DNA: TGTGCCAGCAGCGTGGTACCGAGACAGGGGGCAACTGAAGCTTTCTTT
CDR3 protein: CASSVVPRQGATEAFF

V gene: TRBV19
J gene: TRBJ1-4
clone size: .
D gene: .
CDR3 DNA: TGTGCCAGTAGGCCGGGTGCAACTAATGAAAAACTGTTTTTT
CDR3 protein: CASRPGATNEKLFF

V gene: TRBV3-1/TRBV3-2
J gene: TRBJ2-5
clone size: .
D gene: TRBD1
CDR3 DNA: TGTGCCAGCAGCTTCGGACAGGGGGGAGAGACCCAGTACTTC
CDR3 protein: CASSFGQGGETQYF

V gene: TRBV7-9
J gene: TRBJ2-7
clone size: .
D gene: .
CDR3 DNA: TGTGCCAGCAGCTTGGGCGGAGGCTACGAGCAGTACTTC
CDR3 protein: CASSLGGGYEQYF

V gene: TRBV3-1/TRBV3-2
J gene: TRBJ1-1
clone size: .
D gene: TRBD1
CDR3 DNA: TGTGCCAGCAGCCAGACAGGGAAAGGCACTGAAGCTTTCTTT
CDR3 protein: CASSQTGKGTEAFF

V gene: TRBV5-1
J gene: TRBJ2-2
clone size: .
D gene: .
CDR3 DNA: TGCGCCAGCAGCTTACAGATTGGTGTGGCCGGGGAGCTGTTTTTT
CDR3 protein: CASSLQIGVAGELFF

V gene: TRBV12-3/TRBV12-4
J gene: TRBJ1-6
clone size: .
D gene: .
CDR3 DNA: TGTGCCAGCAGTTTAGGCAGGAATTCACCCCTCCACTTT
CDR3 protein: CASSLGRNSPLHF

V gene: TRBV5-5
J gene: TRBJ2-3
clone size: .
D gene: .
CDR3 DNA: TGTGCCAGCAGCTGGTACCCTAGCGCAGATACGCAGTATTTT
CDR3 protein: CASSWYPSADTQYF

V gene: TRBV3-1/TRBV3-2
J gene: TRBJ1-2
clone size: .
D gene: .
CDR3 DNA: TGTGCCAGCAGCCAAGTCTTCGCCAGGGCCAACTATGGCTACACCTTC
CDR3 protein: CASSQVFARANYGYTF

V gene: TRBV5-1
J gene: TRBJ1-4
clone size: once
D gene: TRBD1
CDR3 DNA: TGCGCCAGCAAGGAGACAGGGTATGAAAAACTGTTTTTT
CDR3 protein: CASKETGYEKLFF

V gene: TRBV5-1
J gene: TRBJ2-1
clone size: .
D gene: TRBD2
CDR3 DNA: TGCGCCAGCAGCCCTAGCGGGGGGGACAATGAGCAGTTCTTC
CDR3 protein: CASSPSGGDNEQFF

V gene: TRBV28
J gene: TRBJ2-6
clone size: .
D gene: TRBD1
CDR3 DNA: TGTGCCAGCAGTTTACCCGGACAGGGTGGGGCCAACGTCCTGACTTTC
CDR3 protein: CASSLPGQGGANVLTF

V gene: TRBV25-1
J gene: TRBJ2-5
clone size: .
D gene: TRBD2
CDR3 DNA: TGTGCCAGCAGAGAACTAGCGGGCCGACAAGAGACCCAGTACTTC
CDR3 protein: CASRELAGRQETQYF

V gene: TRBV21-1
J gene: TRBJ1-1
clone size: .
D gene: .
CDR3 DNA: TGTGCGAAGAGGAATGAAGCTTTCTTT
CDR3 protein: CAKRNEAFF

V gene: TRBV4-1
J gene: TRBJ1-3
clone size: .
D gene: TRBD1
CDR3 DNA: TGCGCCAGCAAAGTCGAGGACAGGCGGCCTGGAAACACCATATATTTT
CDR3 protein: CASKVEDRRPGNTIYF

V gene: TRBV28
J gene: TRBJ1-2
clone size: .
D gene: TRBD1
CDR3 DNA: TGTGCCAGCAGTTTAGTGGGACAGAACTATGGCTACACCTTC
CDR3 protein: CASSLVGQNYGYTF

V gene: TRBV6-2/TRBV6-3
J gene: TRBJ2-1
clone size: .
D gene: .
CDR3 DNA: TGTGCCAGCAGTTACGTATTAGCGAGCAATGAGCAGTTCTTC
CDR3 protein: CASSYVLASNEQFF

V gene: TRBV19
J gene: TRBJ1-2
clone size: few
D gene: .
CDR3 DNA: TGTGCCAGTAGCCCCAACGGGGTTATTCACACCTTC
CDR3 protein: CASSPNGVIHTF

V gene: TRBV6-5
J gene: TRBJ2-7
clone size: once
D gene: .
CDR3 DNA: TGTGCCAGCAGTTACCGAGGACAGGGAGGGTACGAGCAGTACTTC
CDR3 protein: CASSYRGQGGYEQYF

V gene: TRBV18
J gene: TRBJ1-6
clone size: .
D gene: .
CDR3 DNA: TGTGCCAGCTCACCACTAGACAGTAGAACTAATTCACCCCTCCACTTT
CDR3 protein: CASSPLDSRTNSPLHF